This T cell receptor (beta chain) was sequenced during a study of cytomegalovirus exposure and HLA in healthy donors. For the study at large: According to later analysis, the same platform produced the roughly 120 validation and several hundred first-cohort repertoires. Findings of the study overall: Published work reported that the classifier diagnosed cytomegalovirus status with high specificity and sensitivity. The CMV antigen specificity of a few CMV-associated chains was confirmed through in vitro analysis. Listed as cytomegalovirus-associated were around 160 TCR beta chains.

Clones were read by immunoSEQ multiplex PCR, and TCRdb kept only the in-frame ones, dropping some. The sample contains roughly 120,000 clones, roughly 83% of which appear only once. About this clone itself: Its antigen is not known.

Sequenced input: PBMCs. This clonotype was sampled from a man between 18 and 35 years old in good health and CMV-seronegative.

The CDR3 is CATSRPGTGGSGYTF. The CDR3 DNA follows: TGTGCCACCAGCAGACCCGGGACAGGGGGCTCTGGCTACACCTTC. The chain is built from TRBV15 and TRBJ1-2; 12 positions agree with TRBD1. The CDR3 contains 15 residues. Germline V gene data show CDR1 as LNHNV and CDR2 as YYDKDF (reference sequence). The V and J ends lost 2 bases and 7 bases, in that order; junction bases with no gene match: 5. Full variable domain (missing parts from reference TRBV15 and TRBJ1-2): DAMVIQNPRYQVTQFGKPVTLSCSQTLNHNVMYWYQQKSSQAPKLLFHYYDKDFNNEADTPDNFQSRRPNTSFCFLDIRSPGLGDTAMYLCATSRPGTGGSGYTFGSGTRLTVV.